Listed below are T cell receptor beta chains from one sample, sequenced in a study of shared T cell receptors in the human thymus. Produced via immunoSEQ multiplex PCR; TCRdb's table is partial and in-frame only. The sample contains some 400,000 clones, roughly 94% of which appear only once. The source material was thymocytes. These receptors originate from a human donor. The CDR3 runs from the conserved cysteine through the conserved F or W. The order of the fields is J gene, V gene, clone size, D gene, CDR3 protein, CDR3 DNA. D genes are given only for firm matches. For some rows the clone size is stated as once, few or many, or as a class when expanded; others skip it.

J: TRBJ1-4; V: TRBV5-1; size: .; D: .; CDR3: CASSLDPKRAGTNEKLFF; DNA: TGCGCCAGCAGCTTGGACCCGAAGAGGGCGGGAACTAATGAAAAACTGTTTTTT
J: TRBJ1-2; V: TRBV6-5; size: .; D: .; CDR3: CASSYSSEIYTF; DNA: TGTGCCAGCAGTTACTCTTCAGAGATCTACACCTTC
J: TRBJ1-1; V: TRBV7-7; size: once; D: TRBD1; CDR3: CASSSQGQGPTEAFF; DNA: TGTGCTAGCAGCTCACAAGGACAGGGCCCGACTGAAGCTTTCTTT
J: TRBJ2-1; V: TRBV7-9; size: .; D: TRBD2; CDR3: CASSLGLAGGPSSYNEQFF; DNA: TGTGCCAGCAGCTTAGGACTAGCGGGAGGCCCGAGCTCCTACAATGAGCAGTTCTTC
J: TRBJ2-1; V: TRBV28; size: once; D: .; CDR3: CASSLLLGKARAYNEQFF; DNA: TGTGCCAGCAGCCTACTTCTGGGGAAGGCTAGGGCCTACAATGAGCAGTTCTTC
J: TRBJ2-1; V: TRBV14; size: .; D: TRBD2; CDR3: CASSERFRDVRSGRGNEQFF; DNA: TGTGCCAGCAGCGAAAGATTCCGGGACGTTAGGAGCGGGAGAGGGAATGAGCAGTTCTTC
J: TRBJ2-7; V: TRBV7-3; size: .; D: TRBD2; CDR3: CASSQGASGRYEQYF; DNA: TGTGCCAGCAGCCAAGGGGCTAGCGGTAGATACGAGCAGTACTTC
J: TRBJ2-7; V: TRBV27; size: .; D: TRBD2; CDR3: CASSLDREGYEQYF; DNA: TGTGCCAGCAGTTTAGACCGGGAGGGTTACGAGCAGTACTTC
J: TRBJ2-7; V: TRBV9; size: .; D: .; CDR3: CASSGHTPYEQYF; DNA: TGTGCCAGCAGCGGACACACCCCCTACGAGCAGTACTTC
J: TRBJ2-7; V: TRBV2; size: .; D: TRBD1; CDR3: CARAGTGDCEQYF; DNA: TGTGCCAGAGCCGGGACAGGGGACTGCGAGCAGTACTTC
J: TRBJ1-4; V: TRBV27; size: once; D: .; CDR3: CASSPLRTGQGEKLFF; DNA: TGTGCCAGCAGTCCCTTAAGAACAGGGCAAGGTGAAAAACTGTTTTTT
J: TRBJ2-2; V: TRBV27; size: .; D: .; CDR3: CASSLSGTGPGSGELFF; DNA: TGTGCCAGCAGTTTATCAGGGACGGGCCCGGGGTCCGGGGAGCTGTTTTTT
J: TRBJ1-2; V: TRBV4-1; size: .; D: .; CDR3: CASSQDQRKAYLVANYGYTF; DNA: TGCGCCAGCAGCCAAGATCAGAGGAAGGCGTACCTAGTTGCTAACTATGGCTACACCTTC
J: TRBJ1-2; V: TRBV7-7; size: .; D: TRBD1; CDR3: CASSAGQVNNYGYTF; DNA: TGTGCCAGCAGCGCGGGACAGGTAAATAACTATGGCTACACCTTC
J: TRBJ1-5; V: TRBV15; size: once; D: TRBD1; CDR3: CATSRGSPDDREGNQPQHF; DNA: TGTGCCACCAGCAGGGGATCGCCAGATGACAGGGAGGGCAATCAGCCCCAGCATTTT
J: TRBJ2-7; V: TRBV28; size: .; D: .; CDR3: CASLPNGPSSYEQYF; DNA: TGTGCCAGCCTGCCAAACGGGCCCTCCTCCTACGAGCAGTACTTC
J: TRBJ1-3; V: TRBV19; size: .; D: .; CDR3: CASTEGPPNGNTIYF; DNA: TGTGCCAGTACTGAAGGCCCACCTAATGGAAACACCATATATTTT
J: TRBJ2-3; V: TRBV4-3; size: .; D: TRBD2; CDR3: CASSSGLAGGASGTDTQYF; DNA: TGCGCCAGCAGCAGCGGACTAGCGGGAGGGGCCTCGGGCACAGATACGCAGTATTTT
J: TRBJ2-3; V: TRBV14; size: once; D: .; CDR3: CASSPQSGVGDTQYF; DNA: TGTGCCAGCAGCCCCCAGTCGGGAGTGGGAGATACGCAGTATTTT
J: TRBJ2-5; V: TRBV5-1; size: .; D: .; CDR3: CASTYGTLQETQYF; DNA: TGCGCCAGCACCTATGGGACTCTTCAAGAGACCCAGTACTTC
J: TRBJ1-3; V: TRBV6-5; size: .; D: .; CDR3: CASSPNSSGNTIYF; DNA: TGTGCCAGCAGCCCTAATTCCTCTGGAAACACCATATATTTT
J: TRBJ1-3; V: TRBV2; size: .; D: .; CDR3: CASIERGTGNTIYF; DNA: TGTGCCAGCATCGAAAGGGGAACTGGAAACACCATATATTTT
J: TRBJ1-2; V: TRBV19; size: once; D: TRBD1; CDR3: CASSAGTGSWGYTF; DNA: TGTGCCAGTAGTGCCGGGACAGGGAGTTGGGGCTACACCTTC
J: TRBJ2-1; V: TRBV20-1; size: .; D: .; CDR3: CRGPPGLLEFF; DNA: TGCAGGGGGCCACCGGGACTCCTTGAGTTCTTC
J: TRBJ2-7; V: TRBV6-4; size: .; D: .; CDR3: CASLGNVAYEQYF; DNA: TGTGCCAGCTTGGGAAACGTAGCCTACGAGCAGTACTTC
J: TRBJ2-7; V: TRBV5-1; size: .; D: .; CDR3: CASSLAPGWSDSYEQYF; DNA: TGCGCCAGCAGCTTGGCCCCGGGGTGGAGCGACTCCTACGAGCAGTACTTC
J: TRBJ1-5; V: TRBV15; size: once; D: .; CDR3: CATSRTRQGRNQPQHF; DNA: TGTGCCACCAGCAGGACCCGGCAGGGTCGCAATCAGCCCCAGCATTTT
J: TRBJ1-5; V: TRBV30; size: .; D: TRBD1; CDR3: CAWSNPGTDASNQPQHF; DNA: TGTGCCTGGTCGAACCCGGGGACAGACGCTAGCAATCAGCCCCAGCATTTT
J: TRBJ1-2; V: TRBV4-3; size: .; D: .; CDR3: CASSQELGYSGYTF; DNA: TGCGCCAGCAGCCAAGAATTGGGGTACTCGGGCTACACCTTC
J: TRBJ2-5; V: TRBV7-8; size: .; D: TRBD2; CDR3: CASSLETSGTKETQYF; DNA: TGTGCCAGCAGCCTCGAGACTAGCGGGACAAAAGAGACCCAGTACTTC
J: TRBJ2-7; V: TRBV10-3; size: .; D: .; CDR3: CATKTGSSYEQYF; DNA: TGTGCCACCAAGACAGGCAGCTCCTACGAGCAGTACTTC
J: TRBJ2-2; V: TRBV18; size: .; D: TRBD2; CDR3: CASSPTGLAGGNTGELFF; DNA: TGTGCCAGCTCACCTACGGGACTAGCGGGAGGAAACACCGGGGAGCTGTTTTTT
J: TRBJ2-1; V: TRBV27; size: .; D: TRBD2; CDR3: CASSFGTSGSPENNEQFF; DNA: TGTGCCAGCAGTTTCGGGACTAGCGGGAGTCCGGAAAACAATGAGCAGTTCTTC
J: TRBJ2-5; V: TRBV28; size: .; D: TRBD2; CDR3: CASSLGSGAQETQYF; DNA: TGTGCCAGCAGTTTGGGTAGCGGGGCCCAGGAGACCCAGTACTTC
J: TRBJ2-5; V: TRBV10-1; size: .; D: .; CDR3: CASSAQDGTHQETQYF; DNA: TGCGCCAGCAGTGCTCAGGACGGAACTCACCAAGAGACCCAGTACTTC
J: TRBJ2-2; V: TRBV28; size: .; D: .; CDR3: CASSWVSAARCRELFF; DNA: TGTGCCAGCAGTTGGGTAAGTGCCGCCCGGTGCAGGGAGCTGTTTTTT
J: TRBJ2-3; V: TRBV5-1; size: .; D: TRBD2; CDR3: CASSLLAGVGDTQYF; DNA: TGCGCCAGCAGCTTACTAGCGGGAGTTGGCGATACGCAGTATTTT
J: TRBJ1-4; V: TRBV29-1; size: .; D: TRBD1; CDR3: CSASGGGEKLFF; DNA: TGCAGCGCCTCAGGGGGCGGTGAAAAACTGTTTTTT
J: TRBJ2-4; V: TRBV20-1; size: .; D: .; CDR3: CSVRNIQYF; DNA: TGCAGTGTTAGAAACATTCAGTACTTC
J: TRBJ2-5; V: TRBV7-2; size: .; D: TRBD2; CDR3: CASSSGTSGNGETQYF; DNA: TGTGCCAGCAGCTCCGGGACTAGCGGAAACGGGGAGACCCAGTACTTC
J: TRBJ1-3; V: TRBV5-1; size: .; D: .; CDR3: CASRLPQAAIRRNTIYF; DNA: TGCGCCAGCAGGTTACCCCAGGCAGCTATTAGGAGAAACACCATATATTTT
J: TRBJ2-5; V: TRBV27; size: .; D: .; CDR3: CASRKLGLQTQYF; DNA: TGTGCCAGCAGGAAACTAGGATTGCAGACCCAGTACTTC
J: TRBJ2-5; V: TRBV6-1; size: .; D: .; CDR3: CASRLSQETQYF; DNA: TGTGCCAGCAGGCTCTCTCAAGAGACCCAGTACTTC
J: TRBJ2-7; V: TRBV5-4; size: .; D: TRBD1; CDR3: CASSSPGGGYEQYF; DNA: TGTGCCAGCAGCTCTCCAGGGGGCGGGTACGAGCAGTACTTC